This T cell receptor beta chain appears in the sequencing data of a study of blood T cell repertoires in COVID-19. The table came from immunoSEQ multiplex PCR; TCRdb's copy has only in-frame clones and leaves some out. The repertoire holds 250,000 to 300,000 clones, with roughly 86% as singletons. Everyone who took part was roughly 18 to 89 years old, and they came from 24 US areas. Participant reports of clinical history set cohort assignment. CDR1 and CDR2 from the germline V gene are DFQATT and SNEGSKA (reference sequence). Trimming stripped 7 bases from V and 9 bases from J, with 13 bases between. CDR3 length: 11 amino acids.

The rearrangement links TRBV20-1 to TRBJ1-5, with D uncertain. The TCR sequence derives from a young woman who had recovered from COVID-19. Sequenced material: PBMCs or T cells enriched from blood (not recorded which). CDR3 bases: TGCAGTGTACTGCCCGCTGGGCCCCAGCATTTT. Translating it yields CSVLPAGPQHF.